This is a list of T cell receptor beta chains from one sample in a study of cytomegalovirus exposure and HLA in healthy donors. TCRdb's copy holds only in-frame clones and misses some; the assay was immunoSEQ multiplex PCR. The table lists about 190,000 clones, 78% of them singletons, with approximately 5.4% in the top ten. Sequencing used PBMCs. The source of these receptors is a woman in her thirties in good health and CMV-seropositive. Both conserved end residues are part of each CDR3. D genes are given only for firm matches. Only part of the rows carry a size: once, few, many, or a class if the clone is expanded.

CDR3aa: CASSESRAEYNEQFF
CDR3nt: TGTGCCAGCAGTGAAAGTCGTGCGGAGTACAATGAGCAGTTCTTC
d_gene: .
j_gene: TRBJ2-1
v_gene: TRBV2
abundance: .

CDR3aa: CASSSPGSYEQYF
CDR3nt: TGCGCCAGCAGCTCCCCCGGCTCCTACGAGCAGTACTTC
d_gene: .
j_gene: TRBJ2-7
v_gene: TRBV4-3
abundance: .

CDR3aa: CAWRQIPYPEDTQYF
CDR3nt: TGTGCCTGGCGACAGATTCCCTACCCCGAGGATACGCAGTATTTT
d_gene: .
j_gene: TRBJ2-3
v_gene: TRBV30
abundance: once

CDR3aa: CASSLAVDEKLFF
CDR3nt: TGTGCCAGCAGCCTGGCGGTGGATGAAAAACTGTTTTTT
d_gene: .
j_gene: TRBJ1-4
v_gene: TRBV9
abundance: .

CDR3aa: CASSDRINQPQHF
CDR3nt: TGTGCCAGCAGTGACAGGATTAATCAGCCCCAGCATTTT
d_gene: .
j_gene: TRBJ1-5
v_gene: TRBV6-5
abundance: once

CDR3aa: CASSAGTAVTGVYTF
CDR3nt: TGTGCCAGCAGCGCCGGGACAGCTGTTACGGGTGTCTACACCTTC
d_gene: TRBD1
j_gene: TRBJ1-2
v_gene: TRBV9
abundance: .

CDR3aa: CASRDSSGAQETQYF
CDR3nt: TGTGCCAGCAGGGATTCTAGCGGAGCCCAAGAGACCCAGTACTTC
d_gene: TRBD2
j_gene: TRBJ2-5
v_gene: TRBV28
abundance: .

CDR3aa: CASNDPGTGFYEQYF
CDR3nt: TGTGCCAGCAACGACCCCGGGACAGGGTTCTACGAGCAGTACTTC
d_gene: TRBD1
j_gene: TRBJ2-7
v_gene: TRBV2
abundance: .

CDR3aa: CASSRGQGEGEAFF
CDR3nt: TGCGCCAGCAGCCGGGGACAGGGGGAAGGTGAAGCTTTCTTT
d_gene: TRBD1
j_gene: TRBJ1-1
v_gene: TRBV4-1
abundance: .

CDR3aa: CASGSSGGATDTQYF
CDR3nt: TGTGCCAGCGGCAGTAGCGGGGGGGCAACAGATACGCAGTATTTT
d_gene: TRBD2
j_gene: TRBJ2-3
v_gene: TRBV7-2
abundance: once

CDR3aa: CASGLAIDEQYF
CDR3nt: TGTGCCAGCGGGCTAGCGATCGACGAGCAGTACTTC
d_gene: .
j_gene: TRBJ2-7
v_gene: TRBV6-5
abundance: .

CDR3aa: CARTTTCAEAFF
CDR3nt: TGTGCCAGGACTACTACTTGCGCTGAAGCTTTCTTT
d_gene: .
j_gene: TRBJ1-1
v_gene: TRBV25-1
abundance: .

CDR3aa: CASSSFRGGGETQYF
CDR3nt: TGTGCCAGCAGCTCATTTAGAGGGGGGGGAGAGACCCAGTACTTC
d_gene: .
j_gene: TRBJ2-5
v_gene: TRBV11-2
abundance: .

CDR3aa: CASSPLPVNTEAFF
CDR3nt: TGTGCCAGCAGCCCACTACCTGTGAACACTGAAGCTTTCTTT
d_gene: .
j_gene: TRBJ1-1
v_gene: TRBV11-2
abundance: .

CDR3aa: CASSELGTGNSRNTGELFF
CDR3nt: TGTGCCAGCAGCGAACTTGGGACAGGCAACTCAAGGAACACCGGGGAGCTGTTTTTT
d_gene: TRBD1
j_gene: TRBJ2-2
v_gene: TRBV7-9
abundance: .

CDR3aa: CASSYVGADTQYF
CDR3nt: TGTGCCAGCAGTTACGTAGGGGCGGATACGCAGTATTTT
d_gene: .
j_gene: TRBJ2-3
v_gene: TRBV6-5
abundance: .

CDR3aa: CASSYEGSYNQPQHF
CDR3nt: TGTGCCAGCAGTTACGAGGGAAGCTATAATCAGCCCCAGCATTTT
d_gene: .
j_gene: TRBJ1-5
v_gene: TRBV6-6
abundance: .

CDR3aa: CASSIRGGTGANQPQHF
CDR3nt: TGTGCCAGTAGTATACGAGGGGGGACAGGGGCTAATCAGCCCCAGCATTTT
d_gene: TRBD1
j_gene: TRBJ1-5
v_gene: TRBV19
abundance: once

CDR3aa: CASSLLQGASSGANVLTF
CDR3nt: TGCGCCAGCAGCTTGTTGCAGGGGGCCTCTTCAGGGGCCAACGTCCTGACTTTC
d_gene: TRBD1
j_gene: TRBJ2-6
v_gene: TRBV5-1
abundance: .

CDR3aa: CARSCGGAGTQYF
CDR3nt: TGTGCCCGTAGTTGCGGGGGGGCTGGTACGCAGTATTTT
d_gene: TRBD2
j_gene: TRBJ2-3
v_gene: TRBV19
abundance: .

CDR3aa: CASSQDGNTEAFF
CDR3nt: TGCGCCAGCAGCCAAGACGGGAACACTGAAGCTTTCTTT
d_gene: .
j_gene: TRBJ1-1
v_gene: TRBV4-1
abundance: .